The entry below describes one T cell receptor beta chain. The data derive from a study of blood T cell repertoires in COVID-19. At the level of the study: The cDNA or gDNA used as material had been derived from T cells, B-cell-depleted T cells, or PBMCs.

Germline V gene lookup returns CDR1 SGHNT and CDR2 YYREEE (reference sequence). CDR3 length: 18 residues. V was clipped by 0 bases and J by 5 bases; unmatched bases: 11. The study recruited people aged about 18 to 95 years across approximately 24 US areas. Categorization into cohorts depended on clinical history that participants reported. How the authors handled the data: For nucleated cells, counts were estimated from reference gene primer amplification. Sequenced by immunoSEQ multiplex PCR; TCRdb stores in-frame clones only, minus some. That table furnishes V, J and clone size, whereas the DNA furnished D and trimming. The repertoire holds some 290,000 clones, roughly 93% seen once, with 2.3% in the top ten.

The sample consisted of PBMCs or T cells enriched from blood (not recorded which). This sequence originates from a woman between 40 and 55 years old with acute COVID-19. J is TRBJ2-7 and V is TRBV5-4, with TRBD2 matching over 13 bases. CDR3 bases: TGTGCCAGCAGCTTGGCCACACTAGCGGGAGGGAACATCAACGAGCAGTACTTC. Translating it yields CASSLATLAGGNINEQYF.